Included here is one T cell receptor beta chain sequence, with context. The authors reverse transcribed roughly 0.5 to 1 ug RNA with random hexamers. TCR beta CDR3 was amplified by immunoSEQ multiplex PCR. This amplification extended across 54 Vbeta and 13 Jbeta segments. TCRdb ran MiXCR on the immunoSEQ multiplex PCR reads and lists one entry per CDR3 protein. The sample contains fewer than 350,000 distinct CDR3 sequences, around 89% of which appear only once. The ends were cut back, 5 bases at V and 0 bases at J, with 14 bases in the middle. The CDR3 has 16 amino acids. Germline values: CDR1 MDHEN, CDR2 SYDVKM. The data are from a study of CD8 T cells in Susac syndrome. The multiple sclerosis controls were treatment-naive patients, and their relapsing-remitting disease was stable or active. Negative isolation was applied to CD8+ and CD4+ T cells, and FACS enrichment was applied to TEMRA cells.

The sample was CD8+ T cells from PBMCs. The TCR sequence derives from a human donor with multiple sclerosis. The rearrangement joins TRBV28 to TRBJ1-3; D unresolved. CDR3 nucleotides: TGTGCCAGCAGTACATACAGCGAAAGCTCTGGAAACACCATATATTTT. This gives the protein CASSTYSESSGNTIYF.